The 10 T cell receptor beta chains below all came from one sample that was sequenced in a study of OX40 agonist ivuxolimab in advanced cancers. The repertoire was sequenced with immunoSEQ multiplex PCR; TCRdb's copy has only in-frame clones and lacks some. The repertoire holds around 10,000 clones, about four fifths seen once, with almost 40% in the top ten. The sequences come from CD4+ or CD8+ T cells sorted from blood, collected in a trial of the OX40 agonist ivuxolimab. The receptors come from an adult with an advanced solid tumor such as melanoma, head and neck, liver or kidney cancer.

This rearrangement joins TRBV27 to TRBJ2-3; D assignment may be TRBD1 or TRBD2 (6 bases each). V lost 5 bases and J 6 bases, leaving 21 bases between the germline ends. The V gene's germline CDR1 is MNHEY and CDR2 SMNVEV (reference sequence). This CDR3 has 16 residues. CDR3 residues: CASSPHPQGTGDTQYF. CDR3 DNA sequence: TGTGCCAGCAGTCCCCACCCCCAGGGGACTGGTGATACGCAGTATTTT.

This clone occurred once. This chain uses TRBV7-9 with TRBJ1-2; the D is unclear. The CDR3 has 14 residues. Germline V gives CDR1 SEHNR, CDR2 FQNEAQ (reference sequence). V dropped 7 bases and J dropped 2 bases, with 14 bases sitting between them. The CDR3 loop reads CASNNYETNYGYTF. In DNA, the CDR3 is TGTGCCAGCAATAATTACGAAACCAACTATGGCTACACCTTC.

This clone was recorded once. The genes are TRBV13 and TRBJ2-7, with 9 bases matching TRBD1. CDR3 length: 16 amino acids. The germline V gene encodes CDR1 PRHDT and CDR2 FYEKMQ (reference sequence). V lost 2 bases, J lost 2 bases, and 7 bases stayed unmatched. CDR3 protein: CASSLPPGTGTYEQYF. The CDR3 bases are TGTGCCAGCAGCTTACCCCCGGGGACAGGGACCTACGAGCAGTACTTC.

This chain links TRBV27 with TRBJ1-2; a weak D match, TRBD1 (5 bases). V was trimmed by 2 bases and J by 4 bases, leaving 8 bases between them. The CDR3 sequence is 13 residues long. Germline CDR1 MNHEY, CDR2 SMNVEV (reference sequence). The CDR3 bases are TGTGCCAGCAGTTTACAGGGACTCTATGGCTACACCTTC. Residues: CASSLQGLYGYTF.

This clone was seen a single time. The gene calls are TRBV5-1 and TRBJ2-7; TRBD2 agrees at 14 bases. The CDR3 length is 16 residues. The germline V gene has CDR1 SGHRS and CDR2 YFSETQ. V shed 4 bases and J 3 bases; nucleotides not matched to a gene: 6. The CDR3 spells CASSPWTSGGIYEQYF. The CDR3 DNA follows: TGCGCCAGCAGCCCCTGGACTAGCGGGGGGATCTACGAGCAGTACTTC.

In its sample, this clone was seen once. The germline gene is not matched at one end of the junction; a read error may be the cause. The chain recombines TRBV28 with TRBJ1-4; maybe TRBD1 (5 bases). Germline V gives CDR1 MDHEN, CDR2 SYDVKM. CDR3 size: 14 residues. DNA of the CDR3: TGTGCCAGCACTCTAGGAGGGGTGGATGACAAACTGTTTTTT. Protein: CASTLGGVDDKLFF.

The J gene is TRBJ2-7, the V gene TRBV9; 9 bases align to TRBD1. The germline V gene has CDR1 SGDLS and CDR2 YYNGEE. This CDR3 is 15 amino acids long. The junction had 10 bases not matched to a gene; V was cut back by 4 bases and J by 5 bases. DNA for the CDR3: TGTGCCAGCAGCTATAAAGGGGACAGGGACGACGAGCAGTACTTC. Protein: CASSYKGDRDDEQYF.

The rearrangement joins TRBV15 to TRBJ1-1, with 8 bases aligning to TRBD1. Trimming removed 3 bases from V and 5 bases from J; junction bases left unmatched: 14. The CDR3 spans 17 residues. Per the germline V gene, CDR1 is LNHNV and CDR2 is YYDKDF (reference sequence). DNA of the CDR3: TGTGCCACCAGCAGGGGACAGGCTAGGCTCCCGGGGACTGAAGCTTTCTTT. The encoded protein is CATSRGQARLPGTEAFF.

The V call is TRBV7-9, the J call TRBJ2-7; D is perhaps TRBD1 or TRBD2 (5 bases each). This CDR3 has 13 residues. Germline assignment: CDR1 SEHNR and CDR2 FQNEAQ (reference sequence). Deletions cut 5 bases from V and 7 bases from J, with 15 bases between. Here the CDR3 DNA reads TGTGCCAGCAGCGTGTGGGACGGCCTGGAGCAGTACTTC. Amino acids: CASSVWDGLEQYF.

The chain employs TRBV7-2 and TRBJ1-6, with unresolved D. V gave up 4 bases and J gave up 4 bases, with 17 bases separating them. The CDR3 is 17 residues long. Germline V gene data show CDR1 as SGHTA and CDR2 as FQGNSA. CDR3 region: CASSSQRVLGYNSPLHF. The CDR3 nucleotides read TGTGCCAGCAGCTCACAGAGGGTCCTAGGGTATAATTCACCCCTCCACTTT.